The T cell receptor (beta chain) described here comes from a study of blood T cell repertoires in COVID-19. Study-wide background: The study drew acute and convalescent COVID-19 samples from the United States, Italy and Spain. PBMCs, B-cell-depleted T cells, or T cells provided the cDNA or gDNA that made up the material.

The CDR3 is made up of 14 amino acids. Germline CDR1 reads MNHEY; CDR2 reads SVGAGI. Trimming took 8 bases from V and 2 from J; bases not matched to a gene: 2. In the study's own analysis: Using reference gene primer amplification, nucleated cell counts were estimated. Here immunoSEQ multiplex PCR was the method, and the copy in TCRdb shows in-frame clones only, minus some. V, J and clone size are those of that table, while D and trimming were read from the DNA. The sample includes under 200,000 clones, around 85% of them seen just once. The sequenced material came from peripheral blood. The TCR comes from an elderly woman with acute or convalescent COVID-19. This chain links TRBV6-5 with TRBJ2-1, with 11 bases that match TRBD2. CDR3 sequence reads: CASWTSGPYNEQFF. CDR3 sequence (DNA): TGTGCCAGCTGGACTAGCGGGCCCTACAATGAGCAGTTCTTC.